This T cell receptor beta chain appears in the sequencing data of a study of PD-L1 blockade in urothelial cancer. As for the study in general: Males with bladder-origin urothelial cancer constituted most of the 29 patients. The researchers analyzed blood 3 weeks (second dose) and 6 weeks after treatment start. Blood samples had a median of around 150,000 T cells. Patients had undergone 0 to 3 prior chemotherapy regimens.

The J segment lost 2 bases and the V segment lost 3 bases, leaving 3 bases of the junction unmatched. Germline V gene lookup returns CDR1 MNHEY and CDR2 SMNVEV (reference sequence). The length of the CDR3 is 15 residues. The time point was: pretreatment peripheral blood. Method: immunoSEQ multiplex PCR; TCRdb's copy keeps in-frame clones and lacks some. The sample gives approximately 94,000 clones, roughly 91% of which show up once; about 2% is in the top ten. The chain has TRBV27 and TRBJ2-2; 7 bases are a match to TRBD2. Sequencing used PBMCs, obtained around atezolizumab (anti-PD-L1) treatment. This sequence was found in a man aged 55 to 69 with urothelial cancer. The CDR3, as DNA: TGTGCCAGCAGTTTGAGCGGGACCAACACCGGGGAGCTGTTTTTT. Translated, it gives CASSLSGTNTGELFF.